This T cell receptor (beta chain) stems from a study of identical twins. Trimming cost V 3 bases and J 4 bases, with 13 bases left between them. This CDR3 region has 15 residues. CDR1 is LNHNV, CDR2 YYDKDF, per germline (reference sequence). Each CDR3 protein gets one entry after TCRdb re-called the 5' RACE reads with MiXCR. The profile shows fewer than 20,000 distinct CDR3 sequences, approximately 71% of them singletons. This rearrangement joins TRBV15 to TRBJ2-1; possible D gene TRBD2, 6 bases. Sample: memory (CD45RO+) T cells sorted from blood. The receptor comes from a woman under 30 in good health. This table probably holds off-target reads from a library built for another chain. The CDR3 bases are TGTGCCACCAGCAGTGATCCTGGGGGGTACAATGAGCAGTTCTTC. Translated, it gives CATSSDPGGYNEQFF.